The clone carrying this TCR beta chain was detected only a few times. Its cognate antigen is unknown. 5'RACE template switching produced TCR cDNA carrying a universal primer site and UMIs. MiXCR was run by TCRdb on the 5' RACE reads, yielding one entry per CDR3 protein. Among about 630,000 distinct CDR3 sequences, around 12% were seen once, and the ten largest hold 15%. The source of the sample is a study of T cells after yellow fever vaccination. Study-level results: Contamination of FACS-sorted repertoires by abundant clonotypes from the bulk population could occur. Among primary-vaccination clones, most reappeared after the booster, at approximately 97% for CD4 and approximately 88% for CD8. The secondary response showed a weaker magnitude and a faster peak, day 5 versus 15.

This CDR3 contains 13 residues. V was shortened by 3 bases and J by 5 bases, with 8 bases between the two germline ends. In germline, CDR1 is LNHDA, CDR2 SQIVND (reference sequence). The receptor comes from a man younger than 45 who received the YFV17D yellow fever vaccine. This chain links TRBV19 with TRBJ2-1; the D gene is possibly TRBD2 (5 bases). Specimen: PBMCs, collected on the day of the yellow fever booster vaccination. The CDR3: CASSIHGDNEQFF. CDR3 sequence (DNA): TGTGCCAGTAGTATTCACGGGGACAATGAGCAGTTCTTC. The entire variable domain, with the rest obtained from reference TRBV19 and TRBJ2-1, is as follows: DGGITQSPKYLFRKEGQNVTLSCEQNLNHDAMYWYRQDPGQGLRLIYYSQIVNDFQKGDIAEGYSVSREKKESFPLTVTSAQKNPTAFYLCASSIHGDNEQFFGPGTRLTVL.